The clone carrying this T cell receptor beta chain was counted once. In Cohort 3, a recovered donor had either two negative PCRs, clearance, or symptom resolution. This sample stems from a study of blood T cell repertoires in COVID-19. Looking at the study overall: There were acute and convalescent COVID-19 samples, and they came from the United States, Italy and Spain. In each case, the material was cDNA or gDNA derived from T cells, B-cell-depleted T cells, or PBMCs.

Under the authors' procedure: Estimation of nucleated cell counts was performed using reference gene primer amplification. Only in-frame clones appear in the TCRdb table, and some are missing; sequencing was by immunoSEQ multiplex PCR. V, J and clone size reflect that table, while D and trimming were determined from the DNA. The sample includes hundreds of thousands of clones, 80% to 90% of them seen just once. The sample taken for sequencing was PBMCs or T cells enriched from blood (not recorded which). This receptor was identified in a woman younger than 35 who had recovered from COVID-19.

The CDR3 loop is CASSLGPPDSHTEAFF. CDR3 bases: TGTGCCAGCAGTTTAGGCCCCCCGGACAGTCACACTGAAGCTTTCTTT. The V call is TRBV27, the J call TRBJ1-1; TRBD1 might be the D (6 bases). The ends were cut back, 2 bases at V and 3 bases at J, with 16 bases in the middle. This CDR3 is 16 amino acids long. Germline V gene lookup returns CDR1 MNHEY and CDR2 SMNVEV (reference sequence).